This T cell receptor beta chain comes out of a study of shared clonotypes between healthy human individuals. Across the whole study: A couple of women and a few men aged 18 to 49 made up the donors. Study conclusions and caveats: Incomplete sequencing of sorted subsets was indicated by rarefaction despite large depth.

Each sample came from a Caucasian adult donor living in Nashville, Tennessee. The study separated CD4+ cells into CD45RA+ naive and CD45RA-negative memory subsets. Worth noting for this clone: What it binds is unknown.

Clones were sequenced by immunoSEQ multiplex PCR, and TCRdb holds only the in-frame ones, with some missing. The sample holds 2 million to 2.5 million clones, about nine tenths seen once. The CDR3 has 14 residues. Germline-derived CDR1 and CDR2 are SGHTA and FQGNSA. J was trimmed by 4 bases and V by 5 bases; bases with no gene match: 3. The sequenced sample consisted of naive CD4+ T cells from PBMCs. Sample subset: CD45RA+ positively selected. This receptor was obtained from a man younger than 30 in good health. Some clones in this sample may be carry-over from other donors' samples. J is TRBJ2-3 and V is TRBV7-2; 10 bases match TRBD2. The DNA for the CDR3 is TGTGCCAGCAGCCATCTAGCGGGAGCAGATACGCAGTATTTT. As protein: CASSHLAGADTQYF.